Described below is a single T cell receptor (beta chain) sequence and its context. Its antigen is currently not known. Per-base qualities were not stored, and no clone one base away is much larger. The CDR3 starts with the cysteine, ends with the phenylalanine, and has 14 residues. Left in the record is the CDR3 DNA by itself, 42 bases read in frame from the first base. V and J are trimmed by 4 bases and 7 bases, and the gene matches miss 8 bases of the junction. Looking up the germline V gene yields CDR1 SGDLS and CDR2 YYNGEE. The TCR beta CDR3 regions were amplified from the RNA transcripts. A first-round RT-PCR of the TCR CDR3 used the HTBI primer set with the Qiagen OneStep RT-PCR kit. The libraries were constructed in a second round of multiplex PCR and then size-selected and purified. Sequencing of the libraries was done on an Illumina HiSeq2000 using paired-end 100 bp reads. The source study handled its data this way. SOAPnuke was used to process the raw data, removing reads that contained adapters or uncalled bases, had a mean Phred below 15, or lacked an exact match to the constant primer or identifier. High-quality paired reads were merged with COPE v1.2.5, and unique nucleotide sequences were defined as clonotypes. MiTCR v1.1 was used to align clonotypes to the IMGT TRBV, TRBD and TRBJ reference segments. The analysis was restricted to V-J combinations with a frequency above 0.0001, which together covered 99.2% of the repertoires. A TCS score was defined as the ratio between F50 (clonal expansion) and ExV (chaos), using BLOSUM62-based TCRdist between CDR3 peptides within each V-J. Welch's t-statistics and random forest reduced some 510 V-J features to 13, which were used in a naive Bayes classifier (R e1071). The Morisita-Horn index was used to measure how similar the thyroid and blood repertoires were. TCRdb itself trimmed the public reads at Q25 with fastp, ran MiXCR and retained productive beta chains. Rows are unified per CDR3 protein, each entry keeping the most common DNA and genes. What appears here as the V and J calls and clone size reflects TCRdb's work, not the paper's. The sample table contains fewer than 110,000 distinct CDR3 sequences; only one count was recorded for about half of them. Jointly, the top ten make up approximately 25% of the sample.

This entry is derived from a study of T cells in Graves' hyperthyroidism and ophthalmopathy (dated by TCRdb to between 2017 and 2020). Turning to the overall study: Peripheral blood samples were taken at the time of initial diagnosis, prior to any treatment. TCR Vbeta CDR3 sequencing of approximately 140 peripheral blood samples (under 45 ophthalmopathy, 75 to 80 hyperthyroidism and approximately 17 progressor patients) is reported in the paper. In more than 5 Graves' hyperthyroidism patients, the study also compared T-cell repertoires from thyroid tissue with T-cell repertoires from blood. The 95 to 100 discovery patients were divided at random into training and test sets in a 7:3 ratio. A discovery cohort of about a hundred patients, about 40 with Graves' ophthalmopathy and under 60 with stable Graves' hyperthyroidism, was used to find distinguishing TCR V-J signatures. Once sampling was done, hyperthyroidism patients were given methimazole at a starting dose of 30 mg daily, whereas ophthalmopathy patients were given high-dose intravenous methylprednisolone. An independent validation cohort of under 20 hyperthyroidism patients and about 15 patients who later progressed to ophthalmopathy tested prospective prediction of ophthalmopathy.

General conclusions and limits of the study: No statistical method was used to set the sample size in advance, and investigators knew the group allocation. Blood samples also contained most of the expanded thyroid clonotypes (frequency above 0.001), which suggests that blood repertoires may reflect thyroid immune responses. During validation, the model predicted progression to ophthalmopathy a median of approximately 6.5 months ahead of onset, with almost 71% sensitivity and almost 75% specificity. A 13 V-J signature model separated ophthalmopathy from stable hyperthyroidism, with about 90% sensitivity and about 81% specificity in cross-validation and 80%/75% in testing.

A patient counted as having stable Graves' hyperthyroidism if no progression to ophthalmopathy occurred over 18 months of follow-up. Hyperthyroidism patients were aged 18 to 65 years and newly diagnosed, with disease duration of less than 2 months. Patients with uncontrolled infections, other autoimmune diseases, pregnancy or lactation were excluded. Diagnoses relied on clinical symptoms, serum thyroxine and TRAb, thyroid ultrasound and orbital computed tomography. PBMCs were isolated from about 10 ml of fresh peripheral blood by Ficoll-Paque density gradient centrifugation. Trizol reagent was used to extract total RNA, and RNA quality was then checked on an Agilent 2100 Bioanalyzer.

Sequencing was carried out using blood. The receptor chain draws on TRBV9 and TRBJ2-7; TRBD2 agrees with 10 junctional bases. The TCR was taken from a man aged 40-49 years with Graves' hyperthyroidism. The CDR3 region: CASSPRTSGGEQYF. DNA sequence: TGTGCCAGCAGCCCGAGGACTAGCGGCGGGGAGCAGTACTTC.